Listed below are T cell receptor beta chains from one sample, sequenced in a study of blood T cell repertoires in COVID-19. Sequencing used immunoSEQ multiplex PCR; TCRdb keeps in-frame clones, though not all of them. The profile shows about 490,000 clones, roughly 88% of them singletons. Specimen: peripheral blood. The source is a human donor in a cohort sampled during active COVID-19. CDR3s include the opening cysteine and the closing phenylalanine or tryptophan. A D gene is named only where the DNA matches it firmly. A clone size is listed for some rows: how often the clone was seen (once, few, many), or a class if it is expanded.

j_call	clone_size	d_call	v_call	cdr3_nt	cdr3_aa
TRBJ2-2	-	TRBD1	TRBV29-1	TGCAGCGTTGAAGATAGGGGGCCCTCCGGGGAGCTGTTTTTT	CSVEDRGPSGELFF
TRBJ2-2	-	-	TRBV11-3	TGTGCCAGCAGCTCCCCGTCTTATTACGGCACCGGGGAGCTGTTTTTT	CASSSPSYYGTGELFF
TRBJ2-1	-	TRBD1	TRBV5-8	TGTGCCAGCAGTAGTGAGACAGGGGGTGATAACAATGAGCAGTTCTTC	CASSSETGGDNNEQFF
TRBJ2-1	once	TRBD2	TRBV27	TGTGCCAGCAGTTTAGGGCTAGCGGGCCCACTCGAGAAACGCAATGAGCAGTTCTTC	CASSLGLAGPLEKRNEQFF
TRBJ1-2	-	-	TRBV2	TGTGCCAGCACTTTAGGACAGCTCGGCTACACCTTC	CASTLGQLGYTF
TRBJ2-1	-	TRBD1	TRBV6-4	TGTGCCAGCAGTGCAACCGGGACAGGGACTACCGAGCAGTTCTTC	CASSATGTGTTEQFF
TRBJ1-3	-	-	TRBV2	TGTGCCAGCAGTGGAGTGCGGGGGAGAAACACCATATATTTT	CASSGVRGRNTIYF
TRBJ2-5	-	TRBD2	TRBV14	TGTGCCAGCAGACGGACTAGCGGGAGGCAAGAGACCCAGTACTTC	CASRRTSGRQETQYF
TRBJ1-5	-	-	TRBV19	TGTGCCAGTAGTATAGACGGCGCAGGGGACTACAATCAGCCCCAGCATTTT	CASSIDGAGDYNQPQHF
TRBJ2-7	-	-	TRBV10-3	TGTGCCACCCAACCAGGCCCGCCAAGTTCCTACGAGCAGTACTTC	CATQPGPPSSYEQYF
TRBJ2-1	-	TRBD1	TRBV20-1	TGCAGTGCTAGAGGGACAGGTGAGCAGTTCTTC	CSARGTGEQFF
TRBJ2-3	few	-	TRBV12-3/TRBV12-4	TGTGCCAGCACCCCAGATGCAGATACGCAGTATTTT	CASTPDADTQYF
TRBJ2-2	-	-	TRBV24-1	TGTGCCACCAGTGACACAGGATGGACCGGGGAGCTGTTTTTT	CATSDTGWTGELFF
TRBJ2-5	few	-	TRBV11-2	TGTGCCAGCAGCTTCACCGGGAGCCAAGAGACCCAGTACTTC	CASSFTGSQETQYF
TRBJ2-5	-	TRBD1	TRBV7-9	TGTGCCAGCAGCTTTGGGACAGGGACTAAAGAGACCCAGTACTTC	CASSFGTGTKETQYF
TRBJ1-3	-	TRBD1	TRBV7-2	TGTGCCAGCAGCTCCACAGGGGCCAACTCTGGAAACACCATATATTTT	CASSSTGANSGNTIYF
TRBJ1-1	-	-	TRBV11-1	TGTGCCAGCAGCTGGACCGGGGTTATGAACACTGAAGCTTTCTTT	CASSWTGVMNTEAFF
TRBJ2-2	-	-	TRBV28	TGTGCCGTCCCTGGCGGGATCACCGGGGAGCTGTTTTTT	CAVPGGITGELFF